This T cell receptor beta chain came from a study of beta chain features in type 1 diabetes (dated by TCRdb to the late 2010s). Context from the whole study: Mean age, gender distribution, total cell number and subset yield did not differ between patients and healthy donors. Regulatory and stem cell-like memory subsets were obtained from only 8 patients and about eight healthy donors, while naive and central memory subsets were obtained from all 30 or so donors. Across all samples, fewer than 110,000,000 sorted cells were examined, and cell number per subset correlated strongly with RNA yield. The study compared the TCRB repertoires of sorted circulating CD4+ T cell subsets in recently diagnosed type 1 diabetes patients with those in matched healthy donors.

Each donor gave one peripheral blood draw, averaging approximately 120 mL, which was collected into heparinised tubes. Using a panel that included CD45RO, CCR7, CD25, CD127, CD95 and CD27, naive, central memory, regulatory and stem cell-like memory CD4+ T cells were sorted on a BD FACSAria II. Every sorted population had a purity above 95%. PBMCs were separated immediately by Lymphoprep density gradient centrifugation and were stained directly, without being cultured. So that batch effects would be minimized, each experiment stained and sorted samples in pairs, pairing one healthy donor with one patient. The High Capacity cDNA Reverse Transcription Kit was used to reverse transcribe all of the isolated RNA, meaning that expressed TCRB transcripts were what got sequenced. Deep immunoSEQ sequencing was performed on naive, central memory and regulatory T cell samples, with an average of about 4 million total reads per sample. After sorted cells were lysed in RLT buffer, RNA was extracted with DNase-treated RNeasy Micro or Mini kits, with the choice depending on cell number. Each cell subset was processed on its own to prevent cross-contamination, while patient and healthy donor samples were processed together. The immunoSEQ multiplex PCR was used to amplify TCRB sequences from cDNA, yielding 87-bp fragments that span the CDR3 region. The amplicons were sequenced using the Illumina HiSeq platform. The original pipeline was this. Synthetic template baselines were used to correct PCR bias computationally, reads within Hamming distance 2 were collapsed, and singletons that could not be merged were discarded. Reads were aligned to IMGT to assign V, D and J genes, CDR3 length, and insertions or deletions at six rearrangement sites. Within each subset, clonotype counts were normalized to sorted cell number, and only after that were true diversity and Gini coefficients computed with the tcR R package. Repertoire sharing was quantified using the overlap coefficient calculated on TCRB nucleotide sequences. Out-of-frame TCRB sequences from naive cells were analyzed as a proxy for the pre-selection repertoire. TCRdb mirrors the immuneACCESS table, restricted to in-frame sequences. Some clones are absent from its copies; in checked studies, under half trace to an unresolved V gene, and the reason for the others is unknown. That table furnishes V, J and clone size, whereas the DNA furnished D and trimming. This sample holds approximately 340,000 clones; roughly 16% were observed only once. The top ten clonotypes cover more than 0.015% of the sample.

Broad study findings and their caveats: Sequencing cDNA rather than genomic DNA could over-represent highly expressing activated cells, although activation and CD3 levels did not differ between groups. Naive, central memory and regulatory TCRB repertoires appeared more similar among patients than among healthy donors. At VDJ recombination sites, patients with type 1 diabetes made fewer insertions and deleted more nucleotides, a pattern implying thymic rearrangement abnormalities. PCR may preferentially amplify shorter templates, but because patient and control samples were amplified and corrected together, any resulting skew would affect both groups equally. Because small numbers of individuals were included in the HLA sub-analyses, any influence of HLA type on TCRB rearrangement was left unresolved. A moderate but significant shortening of TCRB CDR3 length was observed in type 1 diabetes patients in all four CD4+ subsets.

This clone was observed a handful of times. No antigen is known for it. Base qualities are missing; no much larger clone stands one base away. Sequences were obtained from naive CD4+ T cells from blood. In light of the paper, this sample's cell subset or site label describes: true naive CD4+ T cells. This TCR was recovered from a woman aged 18-29 years in good health.

Here is the DNA: TGTGCCAGCAGTTTAGCTGCGGGGGGCGCGCTTGGCTACACCTTC. Translated, it reads CASSLAAGGALGYTF. In this chain, TRBV28 is recombined with TRBJ1-2; a tentative D call is TRBD1 (6 bases match). Cut back by 2 bases and 7 bases, the V and J ends lie 17 bases apart. From the germline V gene, CDR1 is MDHEN and CDR2 is SYDVKM. The CDR3 runs 15 residues from the cysteine to the phenylalanine. Solely the CDR3 DNA is kept, with 45 bases framed from the first base.